This paragraph reports one T cell receptor (beta chain). What it binds is not known. Germline V gene sequence: CDR1 SGHRS, CDR2 YFSETQ. Trimming took off 6 bases at V and 6 bases at J, with 23 bases between the two ends. The CDR3 runs 16 residues. This entry is derived from a study of identical twins. Notes on the study in general: The more abundant beta clonotypes in cord blood had fewer insertions, and memory repertoires did not show this.

One entry per CDR3 protein results from TCRdb running MiXCR on the 5' RACE reads. The sample carries roughly 470,000 distinct CDR3 sequences, about 13% recorded once. The sample was also reused in another study, on yellow fever vaccine responses in identical twins.

The chain carries TRBV5-1 and TRBJ2-3, with D perhaps TRBD1 (7 bases). This sequence was found in a woman between 18 and 30 years old in good health. The sequenced sample was CD4+ T cells sorted from blood. The CDR3 DNA reads TGCGCCAGCACGAATAGGAAGGAGGGGGCCTCGGATACGCAGTATTTT. Translating it yields CASTNRKEGASDTQYF.